This T cell receptor beta chain was obtained from a study of molecular identifiers for immune sequencing clone quantification. Across the study: Replicate experiments took RNA from 20,000 or 100,000 naive CD8 cells, divided it five ways and sequenced four. Study results and caveats: Whereas clones above 20 RNA copies held under 1% of naive-cell molecules, they held over 98% of effector molecules. Investigators reportedly could detect spiked Jurkat TCR RNA from one cell among approximately 930,000 naive cells.

TCRdb recomputed calls from the PCR reads with MiXCR, one row per CDR3 protein. This table has approximately 680,000 distinct CDR3 sequences, about 25% appearing once. Researchers sorted naive CD8 T cells as cells that were CD8+CD4-CCR7+CD45RA+. This clonotype was seen only a few times. Its antigen is unidentified. The trim removed 1 base at V and 8 bases at J, leaving 13 bases unmatched. CDR1 is MGHRA and CDR2 is YSYEKL in the germline V gene. This CDR3 has 18 residues. The chain is built from TRBV4-1 and TRBJ1-5, with 11 bases aligning to TRBD1. The clonotype originates from a human donor in good health. Some libraries in this study had Jurkat cell RNA spiked in. The sequenced sample consisted of naive CD8+ T cells from blood, with Jurkat cell RNA spiked in. This sample's subset: FACS-sorted CD8+CD4-CCR7+CD45RA+ naive T cells. For the CDR3, the DNA is TGCGCCAGCAGCCAAGTTTCGGAGACGGACAGGGGGCGCGAGCCCCAGCATTTT. Residues: CASSQVSETDRGREPQHF.